The entry below gives a single T cell receptor beta chain sequence along with its context. This record comes from a study of monozygotic twins with inflammatory bowel disease. Reanalyzing the 5' RACE reads, TCRdb keeps one entry per CDR3 protein, without DNA. The sample's table shows around 400,000 distinct CDR3 sequences. CDR3 length: 17 amino acids. From germline, CDR1 is LNHNV and CDR2 YYDKDF (reference sequence). The gene calls are TRBV15 and TRBJ2-1; lacking DNA, the TRBD1 call made by TCRdb goes unchecked. The source of this sequence is a human donor with ulcerative colitis or Crohn's disease, or a healthy co-twin of an affected twin (not recorded which). Sequencing used blood. The CDR3 loop is CATSGQGATGAYNEQFF.